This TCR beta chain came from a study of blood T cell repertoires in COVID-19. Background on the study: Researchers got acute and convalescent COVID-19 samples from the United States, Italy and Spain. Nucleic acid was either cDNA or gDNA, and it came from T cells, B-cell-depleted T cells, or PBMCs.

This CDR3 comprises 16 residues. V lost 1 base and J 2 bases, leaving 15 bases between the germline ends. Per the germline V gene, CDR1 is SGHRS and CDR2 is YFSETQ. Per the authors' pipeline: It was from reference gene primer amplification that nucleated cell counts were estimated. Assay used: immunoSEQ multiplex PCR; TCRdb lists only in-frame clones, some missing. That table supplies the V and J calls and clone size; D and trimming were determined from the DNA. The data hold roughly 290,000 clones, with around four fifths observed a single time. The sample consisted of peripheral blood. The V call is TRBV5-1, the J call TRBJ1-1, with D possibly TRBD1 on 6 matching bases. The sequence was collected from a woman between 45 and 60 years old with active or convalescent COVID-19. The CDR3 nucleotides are TGCGCCAGCAGCTTGTGGGGGCCCAACGTTAACACTGAAGCTTTCTTT. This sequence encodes CASSLWGPNVNTEAFF.